The clone carrying this T cell receptor (beta chain) showed up many times. Unique molecular identifiers were affixed to single, distinct cDNA molecules. TCRdb re-called the 5' RACE reads with MiXCR, one entry per CDR3 protein. Among 30,000 to 35,000 distinct CDR3 sequences listed, about 3.8% were seen once. The ends were cut back, 10 bases at V and 5 bases at J, with 19 bases in the middle. The germline V gene has CDR1 LGHNA and CDR2 YNFKEQ. The CDR3 loop spans 14 amino acids. The record originates from a study of early T cells in non-severe SARS-CoV-2 infection. The chain combines TRBV4-2 with TRBJ2-3; a weak D match, TRBD2 (7 bases). Sample: whole blood. This clonotype was sampled from an adult who was a healthcare worker with PCR-confirmed SARS-CoV-2 infection or an uninfected control (not recorded which). The CDR3 DNA sequence: TGTGCCACCGAAGAGGGGGGGGCCGGAGATACGCAGTATTTT. Amino acid sequence: CATEEGGAGDTQYF.